What follows are 7 T cell receptor beta chains derived from one specimen sequenced in a study of T cell responses to AZD1222 COVID-19 vaccine (dated by TCRdb to the early 2020s). The library was made by the immunoSEQ multiplex PCR assay. Here the immuneACCESS table is served through TCRdb, limited to in-frame sequences with V and J called. Missing clones are a known gap in these copies; in checked studies unresolved V genes cover under half, and the rest lacks a known reason. The sample yields 100,000 to 110,000 clones; about 85% were counted once. Together, the top ten hold about 1.7% of the sample. Reading the label with the study, this specimen's time point is: baseline before first vaccination. The source was peripheral blood, collected on day 0 of AZD1222 vaccination. These receptors came from an adult in good health.

Turning to this clone: The junction shows a germline mismatch at one end, possibly a read error. V gene TRBV14 combines with J gene TRBJ2-4; D gene ambiguous. The CDR3 extends over 14 amino acids. Germline lookup yields CDR1 SGHDN and CDR2 FVKESK. The CDR3 region has the DNA TGTGCCAGCAGCCAAGGGCCCCTCAAATACATTCAGTACTTC. Translated: CASSQGPLKYIQYF.

The chain has TRBV5-4 and TRBJ1-2, with D uncertain. V gave up 4 bases and J gave up 4 bases, with 20 bases separating them. CDR1 is SGHNT, CDR2 YYREEE, per germline (reference sequence). There are 16 residues in the CDR3. The CDR3 sequence: CASSNPPSGPTYGYTF. CDR3 in DNA: TGTGCCAGCAGCAACCCCCCCAGCGGCCCGACCTATGGCTACACCTTC.

V gene TRBV6-5 combines with J gene TRBJ1-5, with D maybe TRBD1 (5 bases). The V end lost 8 bases, the J end lost 2 bases, and 16 bases lay between the germline ends. Looked up from germline, CDR1 is MNHEY and CDR2 is SVGAGI. The CDR3 totals 15 residues. CDR3 in DNA: TGTGCCAGCGGTCCTAGACAGTTGGGCAATCAGCCCCAGCATTTT. Protein product: CASGPRQLGNQPQHF.

In its sample, this clone was seen once. The chain carries TRBV7-8 and TRBJ1-6, with D uncertain. From germline, CDR1 is SGHVS and CDR2 FQNEAQ. V lost 3 bases and J 8 bases, leaving 17 bases between the germline ends. CDR3 size: 16 residues. CDR3 amino acids: CASSFPNLGQDSPLHF. DNA of the CDR3: TGTGCCAGCAGCTTCCCCAACCTAGGGCAAGATTCACCCCTCCACTTT.

V usage is TRBV21-1 and J usage is TRBJ1-1. TRBV21-1 is tagged as a pseudogene. The CDR3 is made up of 15 amino acids. Here the CDR3 reads CASSNLIGVNTEAFF. The CDR3 DNA sequence: TGTGCCAGCAGCAATCTAATAGGAGTGAACACTGAAGCTTTCTTT.

The chain employs TRBV5-1 and TRBJ2-3; D gene unclear. This CDR3 has 16 amino acids. V was trimmed by 4 bases and J by 1 base, leaving 16 bases between them. Germline V gene sequence: CDR1 SGHRS, CDR2 YFSETQ. CDR3: CASSPNTRSGTDTQYF. In nucleotides, the CDR3 is TGCGCCAGCAGCCCCAATACCCGGTCTGGCACAGATACGCAGTATTTT.

This chain uses TRBV2 with TRBJ2-5, with D perhaps TRBD2 (6 bases). The germline V gene has CDR1 SNHLY and CDR2 FYNNEI. The CDR3 covers 12 residues. V lost 7 bases and J 0 bases, leaving 6 bases between the germline ends. The CDR3 DNA sequence: TGTGCCAGCAAGCGGGACCAAGAGACCCAGTACTTC. Translating gives CASKRDQETQYF.